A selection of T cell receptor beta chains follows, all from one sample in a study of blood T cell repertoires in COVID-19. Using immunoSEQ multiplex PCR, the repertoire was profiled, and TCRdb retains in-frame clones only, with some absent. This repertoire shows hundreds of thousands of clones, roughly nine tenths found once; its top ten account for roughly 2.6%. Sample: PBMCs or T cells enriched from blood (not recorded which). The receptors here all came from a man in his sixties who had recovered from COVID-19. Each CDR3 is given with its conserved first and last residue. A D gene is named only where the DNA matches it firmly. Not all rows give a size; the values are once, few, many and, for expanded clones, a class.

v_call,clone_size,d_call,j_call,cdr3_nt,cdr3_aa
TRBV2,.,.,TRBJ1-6,TGTGCCAACAGGAGGATAGGGGATTCACCCCTCCACTTT,CANRRIGDSPLHF
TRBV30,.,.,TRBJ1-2,TGTGCCTGGAGTGTACCGGGAGGACGAGGAGACTATGGCTACACCTTC,CAWSVPGGRGDYGYTF
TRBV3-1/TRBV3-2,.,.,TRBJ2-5,TGTGCCAGCAGCCAACCCCCCTCGGAGGGGTACCAAGAGACCCAGTACTTC,CASSQPPSEGYQETQYF
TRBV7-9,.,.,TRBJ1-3,TGTGCCAGCAGCTTTTTCGGACAAAGAGGAGACACCATATATTTT,CASSFFGQRGDTIYF
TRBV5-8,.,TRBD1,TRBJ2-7,TGTGCCAGCAGCCATAACAGGGGAATGTACGAGCAGTACTTC,CASSHNRGMYEQYF
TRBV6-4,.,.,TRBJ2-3,TGTGCCAGCAGTGACTCCCCCCTAGATACGCAGTATTTT,CASSDSPLDTQYF
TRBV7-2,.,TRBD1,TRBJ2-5,TGTGCCAGCAGCTTAGCTGGACAGGGCGGGGAGACCCAGTACTTC,CASSLAGQGGETQYF
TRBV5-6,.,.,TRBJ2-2,TGTGCCAGCAGCTTGTCAGGGTCTGGCGGGGAGCTGTTTTTT,CASSLSGSGGELFF
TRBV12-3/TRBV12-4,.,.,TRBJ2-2,TGTGCCAGCAGTTCTTGGGCGTCCGGGGAGCTGTTTTTT,CASSSWASGELFF
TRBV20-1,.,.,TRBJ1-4,TGCAGTGCCCAAGGGGTGTTTTTT,CSAQGVFF
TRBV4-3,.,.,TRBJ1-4,TGCGCCAGCAGCCCCAAGGTTCACAGCGGTGAAAAACTGTTTTTT,CASSPKVHSGEKLFF
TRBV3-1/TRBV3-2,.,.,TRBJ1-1,TGTGCCAGCAGCCGCACGGGAGAAGCTTTCTTT,CASSRTGEAFF
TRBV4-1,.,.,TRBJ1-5,TGCGCCAGCAGCCAAGTACTATCGTCGAGCAATCAGCCCCAGCATTTT,CASSQVLSSSNQPQHF
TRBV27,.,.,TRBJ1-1,TGTGCCAGCAGTTTTAGGGGAAACACTGAAGCTTTCTTT,CASSFRGNTEAFF
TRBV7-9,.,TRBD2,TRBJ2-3,TGTGCCAGCAGCTTAGGCGGGGGGGCCACAGATACGCAGTATTTT,CASSLGGGATDTQYF
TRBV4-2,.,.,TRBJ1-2,TGTGCCAGCAGCCAAGAAACAGGCCCTCTGGGTTATGGCTACACCTTC,CASSQETGPLGYGYTF
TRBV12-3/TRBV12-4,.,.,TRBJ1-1,TGTGCCAGCAGTTTATCCCCTAACACTGAAGCTTTCTTT,CASSLSPNTEAFF
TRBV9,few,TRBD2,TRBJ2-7,TGTGCCAGCAAGGGGACTAGCAACGAGCAGTACTTC,CASKGTSNEQYF
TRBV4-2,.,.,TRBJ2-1,TGTGCCAGCAGCCAAGAAGCTCCCTACAATGAGCAGTTCTTC,CASSQEAPYNEQFF
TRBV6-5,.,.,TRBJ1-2,TGTGCCAGCAGGGCTACAGGGAACTATGGCTACACCTTC,CASRATGNYGYTF